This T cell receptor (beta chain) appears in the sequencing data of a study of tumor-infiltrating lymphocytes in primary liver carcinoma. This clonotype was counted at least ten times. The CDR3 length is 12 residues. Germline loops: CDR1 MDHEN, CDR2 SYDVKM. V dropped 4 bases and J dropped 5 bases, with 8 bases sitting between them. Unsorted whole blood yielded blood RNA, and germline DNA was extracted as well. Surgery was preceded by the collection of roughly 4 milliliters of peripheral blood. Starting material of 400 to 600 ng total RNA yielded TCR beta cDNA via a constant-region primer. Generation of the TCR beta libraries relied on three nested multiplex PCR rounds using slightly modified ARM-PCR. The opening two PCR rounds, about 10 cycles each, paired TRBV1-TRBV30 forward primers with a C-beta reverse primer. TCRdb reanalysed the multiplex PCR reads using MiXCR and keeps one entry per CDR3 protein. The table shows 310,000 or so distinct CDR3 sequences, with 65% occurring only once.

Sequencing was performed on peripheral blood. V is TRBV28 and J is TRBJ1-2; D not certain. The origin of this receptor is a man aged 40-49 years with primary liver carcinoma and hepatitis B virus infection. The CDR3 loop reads CASSYSYYGYTF. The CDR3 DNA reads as TGTGCCAGCAGTTACAGTTATTATGGCTACACCTTC.